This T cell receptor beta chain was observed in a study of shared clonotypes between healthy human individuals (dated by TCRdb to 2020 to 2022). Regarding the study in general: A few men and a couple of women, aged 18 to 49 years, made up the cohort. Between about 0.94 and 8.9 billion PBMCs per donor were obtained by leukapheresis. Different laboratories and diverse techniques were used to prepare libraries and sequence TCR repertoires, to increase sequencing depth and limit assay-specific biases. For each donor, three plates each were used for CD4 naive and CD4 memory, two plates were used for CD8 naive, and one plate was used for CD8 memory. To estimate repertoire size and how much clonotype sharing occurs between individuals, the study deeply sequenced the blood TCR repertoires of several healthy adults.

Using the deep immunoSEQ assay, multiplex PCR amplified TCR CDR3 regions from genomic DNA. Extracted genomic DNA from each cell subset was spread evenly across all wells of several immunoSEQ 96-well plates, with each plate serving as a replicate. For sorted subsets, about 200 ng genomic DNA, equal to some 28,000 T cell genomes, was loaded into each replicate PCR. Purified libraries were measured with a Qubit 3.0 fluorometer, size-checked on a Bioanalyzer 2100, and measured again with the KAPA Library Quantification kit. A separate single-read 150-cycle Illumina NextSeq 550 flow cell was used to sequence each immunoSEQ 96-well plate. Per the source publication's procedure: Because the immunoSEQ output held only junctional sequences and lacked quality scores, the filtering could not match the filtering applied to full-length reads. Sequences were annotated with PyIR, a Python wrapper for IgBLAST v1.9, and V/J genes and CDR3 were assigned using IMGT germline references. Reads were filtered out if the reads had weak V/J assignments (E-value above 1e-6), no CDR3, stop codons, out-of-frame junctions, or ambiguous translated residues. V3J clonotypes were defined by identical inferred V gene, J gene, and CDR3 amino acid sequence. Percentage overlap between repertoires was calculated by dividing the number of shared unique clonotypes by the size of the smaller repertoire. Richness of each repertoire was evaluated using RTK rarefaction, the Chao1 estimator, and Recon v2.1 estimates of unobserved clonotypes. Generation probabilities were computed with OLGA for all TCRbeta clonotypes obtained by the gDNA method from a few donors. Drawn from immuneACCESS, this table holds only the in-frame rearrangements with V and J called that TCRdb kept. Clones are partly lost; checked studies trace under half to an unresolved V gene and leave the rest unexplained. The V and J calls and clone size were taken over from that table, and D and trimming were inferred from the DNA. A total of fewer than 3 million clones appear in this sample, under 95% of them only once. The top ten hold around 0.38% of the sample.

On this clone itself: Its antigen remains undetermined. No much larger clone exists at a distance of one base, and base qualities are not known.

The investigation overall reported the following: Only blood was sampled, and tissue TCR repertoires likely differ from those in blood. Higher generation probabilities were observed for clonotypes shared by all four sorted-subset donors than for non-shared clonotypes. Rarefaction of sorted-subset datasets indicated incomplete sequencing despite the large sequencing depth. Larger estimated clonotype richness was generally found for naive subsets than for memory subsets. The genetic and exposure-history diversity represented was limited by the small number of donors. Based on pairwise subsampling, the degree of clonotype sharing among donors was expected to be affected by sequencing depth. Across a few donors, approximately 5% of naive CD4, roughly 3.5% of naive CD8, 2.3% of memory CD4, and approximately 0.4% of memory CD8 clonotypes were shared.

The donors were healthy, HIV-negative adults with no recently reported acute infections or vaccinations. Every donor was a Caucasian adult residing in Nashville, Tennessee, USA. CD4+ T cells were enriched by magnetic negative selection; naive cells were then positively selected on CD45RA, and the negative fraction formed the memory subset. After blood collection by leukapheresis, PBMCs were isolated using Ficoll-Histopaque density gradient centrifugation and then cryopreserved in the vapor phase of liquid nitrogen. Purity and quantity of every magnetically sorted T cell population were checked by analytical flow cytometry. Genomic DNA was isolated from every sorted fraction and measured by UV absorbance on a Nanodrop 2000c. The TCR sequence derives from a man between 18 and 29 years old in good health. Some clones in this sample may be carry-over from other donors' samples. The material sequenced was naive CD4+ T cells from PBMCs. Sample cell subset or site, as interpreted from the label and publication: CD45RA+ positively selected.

The CDR3 amino acid sequence is: CASSYWFGLQSNEQFF. The DNA sequence is TGTGCCAGCAGTTATTGGTTTGGCCTGCAAAGCAATGAGCAGTTCTTC. In this chain, TRBV6-5 is recombined with TRBJ2-1; no D gene can be assigned with confidence. From cysteine to phenylalanine, the CDR3 is 16 amino acids long. CDR3 DNA is the only sequence kept; it has 48 bases, read in frame from the first base. V loses 3 bases, J loses 6 bases, and the germline ends lie 18 bases apart. CDR1 MNHEY and CDR2 SVGAGI are derived from the germline V gene.